This T cell receptor (beta chain) originates from a study of spatial heterogeneity in lung cancer. Time point meaning: sample taken at primary tumor resection. Tumor, nontumor lung or frozen PBMC supplied whole RNA, sequenced without sorting. In germline, CDR1 is DFQATT, CDR2 SNEGSKA (reference sequence). This CDR3 is built from 13 residues. V dropped 5 bases and J dropped 9; count of bases not matched to a gene: 11. TCR cDNA molecules each carried a unique molecular identifier. Each CDR3 protein is one row after TCRdb ran MiXCR on the 5' RACE reads. This table has more than 35,000 distinct CDR3 sequences, around 5% appearing once.

V gene TRBV20-1 combines with J gene TRBJ1-1, with 8 bases aligning to TRBD1. The sample consisted of PBMCs, taken at surgery. This clonotype was sampled from a female donor with early-stage non-small cell lung cancer. This CDR3 is CSAPTGESRQAFF. The CDR3 nucleotides read TGCAGTGCTCCGACAGGGGAAAGCCGACAAGCTTTCTTT.